A selection of T cell receptor beta chains follows, all from one sample in a study of Ad26.COV2.S vaccination and SARS-CoV-2 variants. The assay was immunoSEQ multiplex PCR, and TCRdb's table has in-frame clones only and misses some. The sample holds 300,000 to 400,000 clones; 70% to 90% are singletons and the top ten take 1.5% to 2.5%. Sample: peripheral blood, taken in a trial of Ad26.COV2.S vaccine versus placebo. The source is a person aged 18-60 years who received the Ad26.COV2.S COVID-19 vaccine or a placebo. Both conserved end residues are part of each CDR3. The D gene is left open where the match is weak. Only some rows state a clone size, as once, few, many or a class for expanded clones.

J	D	V	size	CDR3	DNA
TRBJ2-1	TRBD1	TRBV12-5	once	CASGLPRDRQFF	TGTGCTAGTGGTTTACCCCGGGACAGGCAGTTCTTC
TRBJ1-1	.	TRBV7-2	.	CASSAKMGGRAFF	TGTGCCAGCAGCGCGAAAATGGGAGGTCGAGCTTTCTTT
TRBJ1-2	TRBD1	TRBV3-1/TRBV3-2	.	CASSAIPQGNYGYTF	TGTGCCAGCAGCGCCATCCCACAGGGGAACTATGGCTACACCTTC
TRBJ1-2	.	TRBV3-1/TRBV3-2	.	CASSQDGGSSYGYTF	TGTGCCAGCAGCCAAGATGGGGGCTCCAGCTATGGCTACACCTTC
TRBJ1-5	.	TRBV19	.	CASSMARHSNQPQHF	TGTGCCAGTAGTATGGCCAGACATAGCAATCAGCCCCAGCATTTT
TRBJ2-1	TRBD1	TRBV5-1	.	CASSLGQGPGGYEQFF	TGCGCCAGCAGCTTAGGACAGGGCCCTGGAGGGTATGAGCAGTTCTTC
TRBJ2-2	TRBD2	TRBV7-9	.	CASSLTPGSGGQFGELFF	TGTGCCAGCAGCTTAACCCCCGGTAGCGGGGGTCAGTTCGGGGAGCTGTTTTTT
TRBJ2-7	.	TRBV15	.	CATSRGTTRSAYEQYF	TGTGCCACCAGCAGAGGAACGACTAGGTCTGCTTACGAGCAGTACTTC
TRBJ2-7	.	TRBV2	.	CASSEVPSAGNYEQYF	TGTGCCAGCAGTGAGGTCCCGTCGGCAGGTAACTACGAGCAGTACTTC
TRBJ1-1	.	TRBV29-1	.	CSVAGRAMNTEAFF	TGCAGCGTTGCGGGCAGGGCGATGAACACTGAAGCTTTCTTT
TRBJ1-2	.	TRBV7-2	.	CASSLALDRRGYTF	TGTGCCAGCAGCTTAGCCCTGGACCGAAGGGGCTACACCTTC
TRBJ2-7	TRBD2	TRBV5-4	.	CASSLSSGVPYEQYF	TGTGCCAGCAGCTTGTCTAGCGGGGTTCCCTACGAGCAGTACTTC
TRBJ2-3	.	TRBV9	.	CASSASGGGADTQYF	TGTGCCAGCAGCGCGAGTGGAGGGGGCGCAGATACGCAGTATTTT
TRBJ2-5	.	TRBV4-3	.	CASSLTSQETQYF	TGCGCCAGCAGCCTGACTTCCCAAGAGACCCAGTACTTC
TRBJ2-7	TRBD2	TRBV11-2	few	CASSKGGTSYGQYF	TGTGCCAGCAGCAAAGGAGGGACTAGTTACGGGCAGTACTTC
TRBJ2-3	.	TRBV18	.	CASSPWDRLAGTDTQYF	TGTGCCAGCTCACCCTGGGACAGACTAGCAGGCACAGATACGCAGTATTTT
TRBJ1-4	TRBD1	TRBV5-1	.	CASNLQGAANEKLFF	TGCGCCAGCAACCTACAGGGGGCGGCTAATGAAAAACTGTTTTTT
TRBJ2-1	.	TRBV6-5	.	CAITTLGRDEQFF	TGTGCCATCACAACCCTAGGGCGGGATGAGCAGTTCTTC
TRBJ2-1	.	TRBV7-9	.	CASSLAGSYNEQFF	TGTGCCAGCAGCTTAGCAGGGTCGTACAATGAGCAGTTCTTC
TRBJ2-7	.	TRBV6-5	.	CASSYSREALPYF	TGTGCCAGCAGTTACTCGAGGGAGGCCTTGCCGTACTTC
TRBJ2-5	.	TRBV7-2	.	CASSNRNVGETQYF	TGTGCCAGCAGTAACAGGAACGTGGGAGAGACCCAGTACTTC
TRBJ2-7	TRBD1	TRBV18	.	CASSPRNSGQGTGEQYF	TGTGCCAGCTCACCACGTAACAGTGGACAGGGAACGGGGGAGCAGTACTTC
TRBJ2-7	TRBD2	TRBV5-6	few	CASSLVTSGVYEQYF	TGTGCCAGCAGCTTGGTGACTAGCGGGGTCTACGAGCAGTACTTC
TRBJ1-1	.	TRBV19	once	CASSLSVNTEAFF	TGTGCCAGTAGCCTTTCGGTGAACACTGAAGCTTTCTTT
TRBJ1-5	TRBD1	TRBV18	.	CASSPGQGAGSNQPQHF	TGTGCCAGCTCCCCTGGACAGGGGGCAGGTAGCAATCAGCCCCAGCATTTT
TRBJ1-5	.	TRBV4-1	.	CASSQPTGGRNQPQHF	TGCGCCAGCAGCCAACCCACTGGAGGTCGCAATCAGCCCCAGCATTTT
TRBJ1-1	TRBD1	TRBV30	.	CAWSDPRTGGGRTEAFF	TGTGCCTGGAGTGACCCAAGGACAGGGGGCGGCAGAACTGAAGCTTTCTTT
TRBJ1-5	.	TRBV27	.	CATRGTSNQPQHF	TGTGCCACCCGAGGTACTAGCAATCAGCCCCAGCATTTT
TRBJ1-2	.	TRBV7-2	.	CASSFSDNNYGYTF	TGTGCCAGCAGCTTTTCGGACAATAACTATGGCTACACCTTC
TRBJ1-5	TRBD1	TRBV7-2	few	CASSPDREQPQHF	TGTGCCAGCAGCCCTGACAGGGAACAGCCCCAGCATTTT
TRBJ1-1	.	TRBV5-6	.	CASSPGTGGRAFF	TGTGCCAGCAGCCCCGGGACGGGGGGCCGGGCTTTCTTT
TRBJ1-2	.	TRBV4-1	.	CASSPSDSTIYGYTF	TGCGCCAGCAGCCCGTCGGACAGTACGATCTATGGCTACACCTTC
TRBJ1-3	.	TRBV18	.	CASSPPGSGNTIYF	TGTGCCAGCTCACCTCCTGGTTCTGGAAACACCATATATTTT
TRBJ1-1	.	TRBV18	.	CASSPFPMNTEAFF	TGTGCCAGCTCACCTTTCCCCATGAACACTGAAGCTTTCTTT
TRBJ2-7	TRBD1	TRBV6-2/TRBV6-3	.	CASSYAADRVGAYEQYF	TGTGCCAGCAGTTACGCCGCTGACAGGGTCGGGGCCTACGAGCAGTACTTC
TRBJ2-3	.	TRBV6-2/TRBV6-3	.	CASSSHFVGDPQYF	TGTGCCAGCAGTTCCCATTTCGTCGGAGATCCGCAGTATTTT
TRBJ2-3	.	TRBV5-1	.	CASSLEGGPVDTQYF	TGCGCCAGCAGCTTGGAGGGGGGACCCGTTGATACGCAGTATTTT
TRBJ1-1	.	TRBV27	.	CASQEMWGYTEAFF	TGTGCCAGCCAGGAAATGTGGGGGTACACTGAAGCTTTCTTT
TRBJ2-7	TRBD1	TRBV6-5	once	CASRIGQGAYEQYF	TGTGCCAGCAGGATAGGACAGGGGGCCTACGAGCAGTACTTC
TRBJ2-3	TRBD1	TRBV5-1	once	CASSRDRDRRTDTQYF	TGCGCCAGCAGCCGGGACCGGGACAGGCGCACAGATACGCAGTATTTT
TRBJ1-1	.	TRBV5-6	.	CASSPAPTAMNTEAFF	TGTGCCAGCAGCCCTGCACCGACAGCAATGAACACTGAAGCTTTCTTT
TRBJ1-2	TRBD1	TRBV12-3/TRBV12-4	.	CASTATGNYGYTF	TGTGCCAGCACCGCGACAGGGAACTATGGCTACACCTTC
TRBJ1-1	TRBD1	TRBV6-2/TRBV6-3	.	CASSYPGQVWSTEAFF	TGTGCCAGCAGTTACCCTGGACAGGTGTGGTCTACTGAAGCTTTCTTT
TRBJ2-7	.	TRBV3-1/TRBV3-2	once	CASMGPYSYEQYF	TGTGCCAGCATGGGGCCTTACTCCTACGAGCAGTACTTC
TRBJ1-2	.	TRBV7-2	.	CASSPRSYGYTF	TGTGCCAGCAGCCCCCGTAGCTATGGCTACACCTTC
TRBJ2-3	TRBD2	TRBV4-3	.	CASSTLAGGPDTQYF	TGCGCCAGCAGTACACTAGCGGGGGGGCCAGATACGCAGTATTTT
TRBJ1-2	.	TRBV27	.	CASSFRGIYGYTF	TGTGCCAGCAGTTTTAGGGGGATCTATGGCTACACCTTC
TRBJ2-3	.	TRBV7-6	once	CASSLAGASTDTQYF	TGTGCCAGCAGCTTAGCGGGGGCAAGCACAGATACGCAGTATTTT
TRBJ1-1	.	TRBV7-2	.	CASSLANGKGTEAFF	TGTGCCAGCAGCTTAGCTAATGGGAAGGGTACTGAAGCTTTCTTT
TRBJ1-2	.	TRBV7-9	.	CASRSPNGYTF	TGTGCCAGCAGGAGCCCCAATGGCTACACCTTC
TRBJ2-7	.	TRBV9	.	CASSAAQGYEQYF	TGTGCCAGCAGCGCCGCACAGGGTTACGAGCAGTACTTC
TRBJ1-2	.	TRBV7-9	.	CASSHSVGGYYGYTF	TGTGCCAGCAGCCATTCGGTCGGGGGCTACTATGGCTACACCTTC
TRBJ2-1	TRBD2	TRBV2	once	CASSESSGGAKEQFF	TGTGCCAGCAGTGAAAGTAGCGGGGGGGCCAAAGAGCAGTTCTTC
TRBJ2-7	TRBD1	TRBV5-1	.	CASSLRNTGGGEQYF	TGCGCCAGCAGCTTGAGGAATACAGGGGGCGGCGAGCAGTACTTC
TRBJ1-5	.	TRBV19	.	CASSIYAGNSNQPQHF	TGTGCCAGTAGTATTTATGCTGGCAATAGCAATCAGCCCCAGCATTTT
TRBJ2-2	.	TRBV5-1	.	CASSSVPGQNTGELFF	TGCGCCAGCAGCTCGGTCCCCGGACAGAACACCGGGGAGCTGTTTTTT
TRBJ1-2	.	TRBV4-2	few	CASSHPTGPSKNYGYTF	TGTGCCAGCAGCCATCCGACAGGCCCTAGTAAAAACTATGGCTACACCTTC